The 14 T cell receptor beta chains in this list originate from one sample, sequenced in a study of T cell changes during pregnancy in multiple sclerosis (dated by TCRdb to between 2018 and 2020). The library was made by the immunoSEQ multiplex PCR assay. TCRdb provides this immuneACCESS table in a form limited to in-frame rearrangements. Some clones are lacking; in checked studies, under half of them reflect an unresolved V gene, and why the rest are absent is not known. The sample table shows tens of thousands of clones, and about 92% are seen once. The ten largest account for 0.15% to 0.2% of the sample. Source: CD4+ T cells from peripheral blood mononuclear cells, taken after pregnancy. The receptor source for this set is a female donor in good health, enrolled as a control in a pregnancy study.

CDR3 DNA sequence: TGTGCCAGCTCACAAGGATCAGGGTCTCCAGGTACGCAGTATTTT. Encoded protein: CASSQGSGSPGTQYF. V gene TRBV18 combines with J gene TRBJ2-3; maybe TRBD1 (5 bases). Trimming cost V 4 bases and J 8 bases, with 19 bases left between them. The germline gives CDR1 KGHSH, CDR2 LQKENI. This CDR3 contains 15 residues.

V usage is TRBV7-2 and J usage is TRBJ1-6; D is unclear. The V gene's germline CDR1 is SGHTA and CDR2 FQGNSA. V shed 3 bases and J shed 4 bases, with 10 bases lying between them. There are 15 residues in the CDR3. CDR3 sequence: CASSLNRPYNSPLHF. The CDR3 nucleotides are TGTGCCAGCAGCTTGAACAGACCTTATAATTCACCCCTCCACTTT.

This clone was detected a few times. The chain joins TRBV6-5 to TRBJ1-1; no clear D gene. CDR3 length: 12 amino acids. CDR1 MNHEY and CDR2 SVGAGI come from the germline V gene. Trimming took 8 bases from V and 6 from J, leaving 13 bases between them. The CDR3 DNA is TGTGCCAGCGGACGAGGGAGTTCTGAAGCTTTCTTT. Its protein product is CASGRGSSEAFF.

This clone appeared once. The rearrangement uses TRBV27 and TRBJ2-7; possible D gene TRBD2, 6 bases. The V gene lost 7 bases and the J gene lost 2 bases, with 18 bases spanning the gap. This CDR3 has 15 residues. Germline V lookup: CDR1 MNHEY, CDR2 SMNVEV (reference sequence). The DNA for the CDR3 is TGTGCCAGCAAGTTCCTCCGGGACTCTACCTACGAGCAGTACTTC. Its protein is CASKFLRDSTYEQYF.

This chain connects TRBV7-2 to TRBJ2-4; 8 bases are a match to TRBD1. This CDR3 has 18 amino acids. Trimming took 1 base from V and 0 from J; bases not matched to a gene: 8. The germline V gene has CDR1 SGHTA and CDR2 FQGNSA. The CDR3 DNA sequence: TGTGCCAGCAGCTTAGTTGCACCAGGGGGCCTAGCCAAAAACATTCAGTACTTC. It yields the protein CASSLVAPGGLAKNIQYF.

This chain connects TRBV2 to TRBJ1-1; a possible D gene is TRBD1 (6 bases). Germline V CDR1 and CDR2: SNHLY, FYNNEI. CDR3 length: 13 residues. The V and J ends lost 6 bases and 9 bases respectively, with 17 bases between them. The CDR3 is CASRPTDRFKAFF. CDR3 DNA sequence: TGTGCCAGCAGACCAACAGACAGGTTCAAAGCTTTCTTT.

The CDR3 DNA reads TGTGCCAGCAGTTACGGCAGGGGGGCGACCGGGGAGCTGTTTTTT. It translates to CASSYGRGATGELFF. This rearrangement joins TRBV6-6 to TRBJ2-2; possibly TRBD1 for D (7 bases). Germline values: CDR1 MNHNY, CDR2 SVGAGI (reference sequence). The CDR3 spans 15 residues. Deletions cut 2 bases from V and 5 bases from J, with 12 bases between.

The chain employs TRBV10-3 and TRBJ2-5; TRBD2 aligns across 7 bases. This CDR3 is built from 13 residues. V shed 3 bases, J shed 5 bases, and the junction held 3 bases outside the gene matches. CDR1 ENHRY and CDR2 SYGVKD come from the germline V gene. The CDR3 here is CAISEGREETQYF. The CDR3 coding sequence is TGTGCCATCAGTGAAGGGAGGGAGGAGACCCAGTACTTC.

The rearrangement links TRBV11-3 to TRBJ2-1; the match to TRBD2 covers 13 bases. The V gene end was trimmed by 4 bases and the J gene end by 4 bases; junction bases not matched to a gene: 7. This CDR3 is 17 amino acids long. Per germline, CDR1 SGHNT and CDR2 YENEEA. For the CDR3, the DNA is TGTGCCAGCAGCTCGCATCAACTAGCGGGGGGGTACAATGAGCAGTTCTTC. This encodes CASSSHQLAGGYNEQFF.

The chain is built from TRBV9 and TRBJ1-2, with D perhaps matching TRBD1 (5 bases). CDR1 SGDLS and CDR2 YYNGEE come from the germline V gene. Deletions cut 0 bases from V and 3 bases from J, with 15 bases between. This CDR3 is built from 16 residues. CDR3 sequence (DNA): TGTGCCAGCAGCGTAGGGGGGGGAAGGGAGGACTATGGCTACACCTTC. Protein product: CASSVGGGREDYGYTF.

The rearrangement uses TRBV14 and TRBJ2-2, with TRBD1 identical over 7 bases. The V segment lost 4 bases and the J segment 0 bases; nucleotides outside the gene matches: 14. Germline lookup yields CDR1 SGHDN and CDR2 FVKESK. This CDR3 comprises 19 residues. The chain's CDR3 is CASSPRQWTGSANTGELFF. The CDR3, as DNA: TGTGCCAGCAGCCCCAGACAGTGGACAGGTAGTGCGAACACCGGGGAGCTGTTTTTT.

The chain is built from TRBV2 and TRBJ2-5, with 9 bases lining up with TRBD2. The germline V gene has CDR1 SNHLY and CDR2 FYNNEI. This CDR3 is 15 amino acids long. V was pared by 8 bases and J by 2 bases, with 9 bases of the junction left unmatched. The CDR3 DNA reads as TGTGCCAGCCAGCCGACTAGCGGACCTCAAGAGACCCAGTACTTC. It encodes CASQPTSGPQETQYF.

Of note for this clone: A read error may produce the germline difference seen at one junction end. The chain recombines TRBV28 with TRBJ1-1; D not resolved. The CDR3 length is 12 residues. Germline V gives CDR1 MDHEN, CDR2 SYDVKM. Written as DNA, the CDR3 is TGTGCCAGCAGCCAACTTTTGACTGGAGCTTTCTTT. Protein product: CASSQLLTGAFF.

The CDR3 DNA is TGTGCCAGCAGCTTTGCGGGGAATTCACCCCTCCACTTT. It codes for CASSFAGNSPLHF. The chain carries TRBV5-8 and TRBJ1-6, with no clear D. Per germline, CDR1 SGHTS and CDR2 YDEGEE. The ends were cut back, 2 bases at V and 7 bases at J, with 7 bases in the middle. The CDR3 loop spans 13 amino acids.